This TCR beta chain was found in a study of T cells in pancreatic ductal adenocarcinoma. Repertoires were generated with immunoSEQ multiplex PCR, while TCRdb's copy carries only in-frame clones and drops some. The table records 25,000 to 35,000 clones, more than 90% of them present only once. This CDR3 has 15 amino acids. Germline V CDR1 and CDR2: MDHEN, SYDVKM. Trimming left V 5 bases short and J 0 bases short, with 13 bases between. Surgery without prior neoadjuvant therapy was the treatment of the selected pancreatic ductal adenocarcinoma patients. The chain carries TRBV28 and TRBJ1-1, with D perhaps matching TRBD1 (6 bases). Sequenced input: PBMCs. This TCR was recovered from a human donor with pancreatic ductal adenocarcinoma. The CDR3 is CASSPGDRMNTEAFF. CDR3 sequence (DNA): TGTGCCAGCAGTCCAGGGGACCGAATGAACACTGAAGCTTTCTTT.